This entry is about one T cell receptor (beta chain). The sample comes from a study of molecular identifiers for immune sequencing clone quantification. Study-wide context: Within a replicate experiment, RNA obtained from either about 21,000 or 97,000 naive CD8 cells was divided into five aliquots, and four of those aliquots were then sequenced.

TCRdb reprocessed the PCR reads with MiXCR, giving one entry per CDR3 protein. This repertoire shows around 300,000 distinct CDR3 sequences, roughly 24% found once; its top ten account for around 0.7%. Germline-derived CDR1 and CDR2 are MNHEY and SVGEGT. With 6 bases removed from V and 4 bases from J, the gap between germline ends came to 23 bases. The CDR3 totals 17 residues. Input material: naive CD8+ T cells from blood, with Jurkat cell RNA spiked in. Indicated subset: FACS-sorted CD8+CD4-CCR7+CD45RA+ naive T cells. The TCR comes from a human donor in good health. Some libraries in this study had Jurkat cell RNA spiked in. The chain joins TRBV6-2 or TRBV6-3 to TRBJ2-3; weak D call: TRBD2 (5 bases). This CDR3 reads CASRPEDFQRTSDTQYF. The CDR3 nucleotides read TGTGCCAGCAGACCCGAGGACTTCCAACGCACCTCAGATACGCAGTATTTT.